This T cell receptor beta chain was identified during a study of shared clonotypes between healthy human individuals. At the level of the study: Each donor's CD4 naive and CD4 memory cells filled three plates apiece, CD8 naive two, and CD8 memory one. General study results and limits: On the whole, naive subsets had larger estimated richness than memory subsets had.

Concerning this clone: Antigen: not known.

V dropped 3 bases and J dropped 9 bases, with 15 bases sitting between them. The germline V gene encodes CDR1 MNHNS and CDR2 SASEGT. This CDR3 has 15 amino acids. The assay ran at deep level. On sorted subsets, replicate PCRs used 200 to 250 ng DNA, or 31,000 or so T cell genomes. Repertoires were generated with immunoSEQ multiplex PCR, while TCRdb's copy carries only in-frame clones and drops some. This sample yields some 2.1 million clones, of which approximately 95% are seen a single time; 1.1% belongs to the top ten. Terminally differentiated effector memory CD45RA+ cells were excluded from the naive CD8 cells, which were CD45RO-negative and positively selected for CCR7.

Material: naive CD8+ T cells sorted from blood. This sequence joins TRBV6-1 and TRBJ1-6, with D possibly matching TRBD1 (6 bases). The sequence came from a man aged 18 to 29 in good health. The CDR3 loop reads CASSDLTGDSSPLHF. CDR3 in DNA: TGTGCCAGCAGTGATCTGACAGGTGATAGTTCACCCCTCCACTTT.